This T cell receptor beta chain was obtained from a study of T-cell memory formation after mild COVID-19. This clonotype was detected a few times. TCRdb used MiXCR to reprocess the 5' RACE reads, holding one entry per CDR3 protein. The repertoire holds over 400,000 distinct CDR3 sequences, with less than 25% as singletons. Germline values: CDR1 LGHNA, CDR2 YSLEER. This CDR3 contains 15 residues. Trimming removed 1 base from V and 9 bases from J, with 16 bases in between. The sequenced sample consisted of PBMCs or a T cell subset sorted from them (not recorded which). The J gene is TRBJ2-1, the V gene TRBV4-3; tentatively, D is TRBD1 (6 bases). This sequence originates from an adult woman who had mild COVID-19 (a few samples of this study predate the infection). Cell type and time point are not known. As DNA, the CDR3 is TGCGCCAGCAGCCAAGCTCCACCAACAGGGCTTGAGCAGTTCTTC. Amino acid sequence: CASSQAPPTGLEQFF.